This TCR beta chain was recorded in a study of CD4 and CD8 cells across lung adenocarcinoma regions. A single record per CDR3 protein comes from TCRdb applying MiXCR to the PCR reads. This sample yields approximately 24,000 distinct CDR3 sequences, of which approximately 51% are seen a single time; around 50% belongs to the top ten. Localized lung adenocarcinoma, a non-small cell lung cancer, affected the donors. Looked up from germline, CDR1 is SGHKS and CDR2 is YYEKEE (reference sequence). Between the trimmed V and J ends, which lost 0 bases and 3 bases, there was a span of 16 bases. The CDR3 is 17 residues long.

The chain uses TRBV5-5 and TRBJ2-1; D possibly corresponds to TRBD1 (8 bases). The material sequenced was CD8+ T cells from the center of a lung tumor. This clonotype originated in a male donor with lung adenocarcinoma. The CD4 and CD8 labels of this study may be unreliable. CDR3 region: CASSLGNTGGGYNEQFF. CDR3 bases: TGTGCCAGCAGCTTGGGGAATACAGGGGGGGGCTACAATGAGCAGTTCTTC.